Below, 2 T cell receptor beta chains from the same sample are listed, as sequenced in a study of cytomegalovirus exposure and HLA in healthy donors. TCRdb's copy holds only in-frame clones and misses some; the assay was immunoSEQ multiplex PCR. The sample shows some 140,000 clones, 85% to 90% of them seen only once. The sequencing sample was made of PBMCs. These receptors were obtained from a young woman in good health and CMV-seropositive.

The J gene is TRBJ2-4, the V gene TRBV6-5, with D perhaps TRBD1 (5 bases). The CDR3 is made up of 15 amino acids. V gave up 6 bases and J gave up 10 bases, with 22 bases separating them. Per the germline V gene, CDR1 is MNHEY and CDR2 is SVGAGI. The CDR3 reads CASSELGPSTVIQYF. CDR3 nucleotide sequence: TGTGCCAGCAGCGAATTGGGGCCTTCGACGGTTATTCAGTACTTC.

The chain links TRBV5-4 to TRBJ1-2, with D possibly TRBD1 on 6 matching bases. The V gene lost 0 bases and the J gene lost 3 bases, with 9 bases spanning the gap. This CDR3 is 14 amino acids long. CDR1 and CDR2 (germline): SGHNT, YYREEE (reference sequence). The CDR3 protein is CASSLDRDHYGYTF. The CDR3 DNA follows: TGTGCCAGCAGCTTGGACAGGGACCACTATGGCTACACCTTC.